The 18 T cell receptor beta chains below were found in one sample sequenced in a study of spatial heterogeneity in lung cancer. TCRdb independently ran MiXCR on the 5' RACE reads; one entry per CDR3 protein. The sample has roughly 9,700 distinct CDR3 sequences, over 3% seen once; the top ten hold 15% to 20%. Time point defined: blood taken at disease recurrence. Whole RNA from tumor, nontumor lung or frozen PBMC was sequenced unsorted. The specimen was PBMCs, collected at recurrence. All receptors derive from a female donor with early-stage non-small cell lung cancer.

Within the sample, this clonotype is medium-sized. Since it is a stray read in a library aimed at alpha chains, this beta chain has a size that is not meaningful. This chain uses TRBV12-3 or TRBV12-4 with TRBJ1-2; 9 nucleotides align to TRBD1. The CDR3 runs to 13 residues. Losses at the gene ends were 6 bases for V and 7 bases for J; bases not matched to a gene: 6. The CDR3 DNA follows: TGTGCCAGCAGCAAGGGACAGGGAAGTGGCTACACCTTC. Protein sequence: CASSKGQGSGYTF.

This clonotype was seen many times. This beta chain lies outside the target of a library built for alpha chains; its clone size means little. The rearrangement joins TRBV3-1 to TRBJ1-1; D possibly corresponds to TRBD1 (5 bases). Germline-derived CDR1 and CDR2 are LGHDT and YNNKEL (reference sequence). V lost 6 bases and J 14 bases, leaving 19 bases between the germline ends. This CDR3 is 12 amino acids long. CDR3: CASRKRQPVGFF. The CDR3 coding sequence is TGTGCCAGCAGGAAGCGACAGCCAGTGGGATTCTTT.

This clonotype was picked up many times. Since it is a stray read in a library aimed at alpha chains, this beta chain has a size that is not meaningful. CDR3 nucleotide sequence: TGCAGCGTTGAAGTAAGCCCGAACACTGAAGCTTTCTTT. Translation gives CSVEVSPNTEAFF. The chain links TRBV29-1 to TRBJ1-1; D remains unclear. This CDR3 comprises 13 residues. With 1 base removed from V and 1 base from J, the gap between germline ends came to 7 bases. Germline CDR1 SQVTM, CDR2 ANQGSEA.

This clonotype is medium-sized within its sample. A library prepared for alpha chains yielded this beta chain as an off-target read; its size is of little meaning. The chain carries TRBV6-6 and TRBJ1-1, with a possible D match to TRBD1 (6 bases). Germline V CDR1 and CDR2: MNHNY, SVGAGI (reference sequence). CDR3 size: 13 residues. The V end was cut by 7 bases, the J end by 5 bases, with 14 bases between. The CDR3: CASTQGPRTEAFF. The DNA of the CDR3 is TGTGCCAGCACCCAGGGGCCGAGGACTGAAGCTTTCTTT.

This clonotype is medium-sized (0.01 to 0.1%) by share. This beta chain represents an off-target read in a library built for alpha chains; its size is of limited meaning. This chain joins TRBV7-9 and TRBJ2-1; TRBD1 aligns across 7 bases. The trim removed 5 bases at V and 4 bases at J, leaving 8 bases unmatched. The V gene's germline CDR1 is SEHNR and CDR2 FQNEAQ (reference sequence). This CDR3 has 15 residues. The CDR3 nucleotides are TGTGCCAGCAGCCCCCCCGGACAGGAGTACAATGAGCAGTTCTTC. This sequence encodes CASSPPGQEYNEQFF. The complete variable domain, with remaining parts taken from reference TRBV7-9 and TRBJ2-1, reads DTGVSQNPRHKITKRGQNVTFRCDPISEHNRLYWYRQTLGQGPEFLTYFQNEAQLEKSRLLSDRFSAERPKGSFSTLEIQRTEQGDSAMYLCASSPPGQEYNEQFFGPGTRLTVL.

This clonotype was seen at least ten times. The library was prepared for alpha chains; this beta chain is a stray read, so its frequency means little. The chain recombines TRBV4-2 with TRBJ2-2, with 13 bases fitting TRBD2. The trim removed 1 base at V and 4 bases at J, leaving 3 bases unmatched. The germline V gene has CDR1 LGHNA and CDR2 YNFKEQ. The CDR3 is 17 amino acids. The CDR3 reads CASSQAGLAGFTGELFF. CDR3 coding DNA: TGTGCCAGCAGCCAAGCGGGACTAGCGGGGTTCACCGGGGAGCTGTTTTTT.

This clonotype was counted many times. With the library built for alpha chains, this beta chain is off target and its frequency is not meaningful. This chain uses TRBV29-1 with TRBJ1-1, with 7 bases identical to TRBD1. V lost 4 bases, J lost 3 bases, and 2 bases stayed unmatched. The CDR3 runs 12 residues. Per the germline V gene, CDR1 is SQVTM and CDR2 is ANQGSEA. The chain's CDR3 is CSVGRGDTEAFF. CDR3 DNA sequence: TGCAGCGTTGGCAGGGGGGACACTGAAGCTTTCTTT.

This clonotype was counted ten times or more. The library was built for alpha chains, so this beta chain is an off-target read and its size means little. The chain joins TRBV5-1 to TRBJ2-5, with D perhaps matching TRBD1 (6 bases). The germline V gene encodes CDR1 SGHRS and CDR2 YFSETQ. V dropped 4 bases and J dropped 7 bases, with 17 bases sitting between them. The CDR3 has 14 residues. This chain's CDR3 is CASSPDSGVVTQYF. CDR3 nucleotides: TGCGCCAGCAGCCCGGACAGTGGAGTGGTGACCCAGTACTTC.

This clonotype was detected many times. This beta chain came through as a stray read in a library set up for alpha chains, and its size says little. V is TRBV7-6 and J is TRBJ2-7; possibly TRBD2 for D (5 bases). This CDR3 has 13 amino acids. V lost 3 bases and J lost 0, with 6 bases in between. Germline V gives CDR1 SGHVS, CDR2 FNYEAQ. As DNA, the CDR3 is TGTGCCAGCAGCTTTGGGAGCTCCTACGAGCAGTACTTC. It translates to CASSFGSSYEQYF.

Points on this clonotype: At one end the junction does not follow the germline gene, possibly because of a read error. Because this beta chain is a stray read in a library intended to capture alpha chains, its abundance should not be given much weight. The chain combines TRBV7-8 with TRBJ2-5; D might be TRBD1 or TRBD2, each matching 5 bases. The CDR3 sequence is 16 residues long. Germline CDR1 is SGHVS and CDR2 is FQNEAQ. The CDR3 nucleotides read TGTGCCAGCAGCTGTTCTTCCGGGGCTCTCCAAGAGACCCAGTACTTT. This encodes CASSCSSGALQETQYF.

This clonotype has a count of ten or more. For a library built for alpha chains, this beta chain is a stray read; little rests on its size. The chain recombines TRBV24-1 with TRBJ2-1; TRBD1 matches 9 bases. Trimming removed 4 bases from V and 8 bases from J; junction bases left unmatched: 5. CDR1 and CDR2 from the germline V gene are KGHDR and SFDVKD. There are 14 residues in the CDR3. This CDR3 is CATSETGGFDEQFF. DNA for the CDR3: TGTGCCACCAGTGAAACAGGGGGCTTCGATGAGCAGTTCTTC.

This clonotype was counted ten times or more. In a library made to pick up alpha chains, this beta chain is a stray read with a size that means little. The J gene is TRBJ2-3, the V gene TRBV29-1, with 10 bases lining up with TRBD2. This CDR3 is built from 14 residues. The germline V gene encodes CDR1 SQVTM and CDR2 ANQGSEA. V was clipped by 5 bases and J by 5 bases; unmatched bases: 7. The CDR3 sequence is CSVSGGAGGDTQYF. CDR3 nucleotides: TGCAGCGTTAGCGGGGGGGCAGGAGGAGATACGCAGTATTTT.

This clonotype was observed at least ten times. Within a library made for alpha chains, this beta chain is off target, and its count is uninformative. The chain joins TRBV24-1 to TRBJ2-4; 8 bases are a match to TRBD2. The junction had 8 bases not matched to a gene; V was cut back by 2 bases and J by 0 bases. Germline V lookup: CDR1 KGHDR, CDR2 SFDVKD. This CDR3 is built from 18 residues. The CDR3 sequence is CATSDSIKGLGAKNIQYF. CDR3 sequence (DNA): TGTGCCACCAGTGATTCTATTAAGGGACTAGGAGCCAAAAACATTCAGTACTTC.

This clonotype was detected ten times or more. This beta chain was picked up by a library intended for alpha chains and is off target, so its count carries little meaning. This chain connects TRBV19 to TRBJ1-4, with a possible D match to TRBD1 (5 bases). Germline CDR1 is LNHDA and CDR2 is SQIVND (reference sequence). Trimming cost V 3 bases and J 7 bases, with 18 bases left between them. The CDR3 extends over 16 amino acids. The CDR3 protein is CASSIGGAAAREKLFF. The CDR3 nucleotides read TGTGCCAGTAGTATCGGCGGGGCAGCCGCCCGTGAAAAACTGTTTTTT.

This clonotype was found a few times. This beta chain is a stray sequence in a library constructed for alpha chains; its clone size is not meaningful. The chain links TRBV2 to TRBJ1-5; 7 nucleotides align to TRBD1. The germline V gene encodes CDR1 SNHLY and CDR2 FYNNEI. V lost 4 bases, J lost 1 base, and 4 bases stayed unmatched. This CDR3 is 15 amino acids long. The CDR3 here is CASSASTGSNQPQHF. CDR3 DNA: TGTGCCAGCAGTGCCTCGACAGGGAGCAATCAGCCCCAGCATTTT.

By share, this clonotype counts as medium-sized. This beta chain is an off-target read within a library intended for alpha chains, so its frequency means little. This chain links TRBV28 with TRBJ2-2, with D tentatively TRBD2 (7 bases). The CDR3 is 15 residues long. CDR1 and CDR2 from the germline V gene are MDHEN and SYDVKM. V lost 3 bases and J 3 bases, leaving 11 bases between the germline ends. This CDR3 is CASSFGGADTGELFF. The CDR3 DNA reads TGTGCCAGCAGTTTTGGGGGGGCGGACACCGGGGAGCTGTTTTTT.

Sample share makes this clonotype medium-sized (0.01 to 0.1%). This beta chain was picked up by a library intended for alpha chains and is off target, so its count carries little meaning. The genes are TRBV27 and TRBJ2-1, with 7 nucleotides matching TRBD2. The V and J ends lost 6 bases and 1 base, in that order; junction bases with no gene match: 9. CDR3 length equals 16 residues. Germline CDR1 and CDR2: MNHEY and SMNVEV (reference sequence). CDR3 in amino acids: CASSQPSGPSYNEQFF. The CDR3 bases are TGTGCCAGCAGCCAACCTAGCGGCCCGTCCTACAATGAGCAGTTCTTC.

This clonotype was counted many times. Since it is a stray read in a library aimed at alpha chains, this beta chain has a size that is not meaningful. V is TRBV29-1 and J is TRBJ2-5; D is uncertain. There are 11 residues in the CDR3. CDR1 and CDR2 (germline): SQVTM, ANQGSEA. V lost 3 bases, J lost 5 bases, and 7 bases lay in between. CDR3 nucleotide sequence: TGCAGCGTTGATTGGGTCGAGACCCAGTACTTC. Amino acids: CSVDWVETQYF.